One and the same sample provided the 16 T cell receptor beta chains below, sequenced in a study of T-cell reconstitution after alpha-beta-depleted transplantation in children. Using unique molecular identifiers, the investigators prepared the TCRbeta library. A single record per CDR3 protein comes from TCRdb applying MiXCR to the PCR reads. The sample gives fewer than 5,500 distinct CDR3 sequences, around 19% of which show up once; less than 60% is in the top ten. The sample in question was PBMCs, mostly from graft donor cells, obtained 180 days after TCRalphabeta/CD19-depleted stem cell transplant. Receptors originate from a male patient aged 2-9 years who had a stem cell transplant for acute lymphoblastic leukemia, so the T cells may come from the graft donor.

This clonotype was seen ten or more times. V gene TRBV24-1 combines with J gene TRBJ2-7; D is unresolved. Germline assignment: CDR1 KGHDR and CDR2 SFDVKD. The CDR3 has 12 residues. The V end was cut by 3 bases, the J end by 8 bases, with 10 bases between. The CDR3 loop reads CATSDTGSKQYF. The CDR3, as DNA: TGTGCCACCAGTGATACCGGGTCCAAGCAGTACTTC.

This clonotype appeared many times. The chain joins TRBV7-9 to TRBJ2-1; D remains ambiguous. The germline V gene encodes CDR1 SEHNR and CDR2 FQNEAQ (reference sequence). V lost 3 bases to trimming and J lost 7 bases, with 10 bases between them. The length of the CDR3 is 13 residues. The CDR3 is CASSFEGKNEQFF. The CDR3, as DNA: TGTGCCAGCAGCTTCGAAGGCAAAAATGAGCAGTTCTTC.

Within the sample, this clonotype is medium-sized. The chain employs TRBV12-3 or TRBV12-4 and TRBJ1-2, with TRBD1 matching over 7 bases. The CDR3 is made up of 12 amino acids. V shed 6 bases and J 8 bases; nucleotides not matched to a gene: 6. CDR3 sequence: CASRRQGRGYTF. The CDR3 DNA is TGTGCCAGCAGACGACAGGGCAGGGGCTACACCTTC.

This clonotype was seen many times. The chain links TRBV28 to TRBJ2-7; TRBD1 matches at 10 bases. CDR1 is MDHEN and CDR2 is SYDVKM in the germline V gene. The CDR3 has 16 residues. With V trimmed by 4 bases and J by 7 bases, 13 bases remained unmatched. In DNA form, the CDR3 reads TGTGCCAGCAGTTCTCGCCAAGACAGGGGGCCGGGTGAGCAGTACTTC. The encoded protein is CASSSRQDRGPGEQYF.

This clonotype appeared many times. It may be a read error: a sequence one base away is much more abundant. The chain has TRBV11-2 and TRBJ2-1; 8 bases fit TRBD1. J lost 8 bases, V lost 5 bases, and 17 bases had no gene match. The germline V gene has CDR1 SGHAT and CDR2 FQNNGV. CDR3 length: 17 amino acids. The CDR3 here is CASSLFTGGDSLDEQFF. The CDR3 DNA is TGTGCCAGCAGCCTCTTCACAGGGGGTGATAGCTTAGATGAGCAGTTCTTC.

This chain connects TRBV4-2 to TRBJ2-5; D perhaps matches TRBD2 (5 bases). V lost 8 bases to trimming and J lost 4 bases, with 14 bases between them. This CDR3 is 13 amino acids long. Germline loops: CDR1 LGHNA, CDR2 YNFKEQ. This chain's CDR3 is CASGPGWLETQYF. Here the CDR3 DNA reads TGTGCCAGCGGCCCGGGGTGGTTAGAGACCCAGTACTTC.

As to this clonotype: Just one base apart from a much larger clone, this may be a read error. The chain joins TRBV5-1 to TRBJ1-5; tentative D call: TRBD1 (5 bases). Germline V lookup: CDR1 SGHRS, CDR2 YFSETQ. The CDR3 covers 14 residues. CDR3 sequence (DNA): TGCGCCAGCAGAAGGGGACCGTCAAATCAGCCCCTGCATTTT. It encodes CASRRGPSNQPLHF.

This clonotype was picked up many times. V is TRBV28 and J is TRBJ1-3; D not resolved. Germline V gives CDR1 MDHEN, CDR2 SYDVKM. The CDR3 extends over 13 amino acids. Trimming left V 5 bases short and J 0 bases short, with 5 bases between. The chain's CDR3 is CASSRFSGNTIYF. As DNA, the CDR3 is TGTGCCAGCAGTCGATTCTCTGGAAACACCATATATTTT.

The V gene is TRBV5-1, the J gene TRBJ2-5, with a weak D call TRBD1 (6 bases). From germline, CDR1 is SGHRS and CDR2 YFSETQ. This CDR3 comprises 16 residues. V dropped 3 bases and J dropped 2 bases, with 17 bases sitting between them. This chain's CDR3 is CASSSRQVLGQETQYF. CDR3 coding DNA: TGCGCCAGCAGCTCTCGACAGGTTTTAGGTCAAGAGACCCAGTACTTC.

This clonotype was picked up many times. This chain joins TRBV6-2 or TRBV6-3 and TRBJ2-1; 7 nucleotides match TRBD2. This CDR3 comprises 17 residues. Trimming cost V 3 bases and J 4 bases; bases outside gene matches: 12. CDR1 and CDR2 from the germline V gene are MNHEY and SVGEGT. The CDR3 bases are TGTGCCAGCAGTTATTTCCCCGGGAGGTCCCTATACAATGAGCAGTTCTTC. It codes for CASSYFPGRSLYNEQFF.

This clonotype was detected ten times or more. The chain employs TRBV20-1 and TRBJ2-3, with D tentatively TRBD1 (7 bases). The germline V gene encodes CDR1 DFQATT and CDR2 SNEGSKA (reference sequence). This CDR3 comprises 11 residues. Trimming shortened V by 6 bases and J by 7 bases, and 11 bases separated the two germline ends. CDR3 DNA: TGCAGTGCCAGGGGGAGGCATACGCAGTATTTT. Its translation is CSARGRHTQYF.

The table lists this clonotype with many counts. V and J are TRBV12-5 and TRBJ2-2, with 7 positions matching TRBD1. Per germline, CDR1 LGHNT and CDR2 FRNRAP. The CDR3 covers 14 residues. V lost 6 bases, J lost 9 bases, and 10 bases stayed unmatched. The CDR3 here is CASGKGTVDRELFF. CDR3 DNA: TGTGCTAGTGGCAAGGGGACAGTAGACCGGGAGCTGTTTTTT. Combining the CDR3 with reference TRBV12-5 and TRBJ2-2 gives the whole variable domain DARVTQTPRHKVTEMGQEVTMRCQPILGHNTVFWYRQTMMQGLELLAYFRNRAPLDDSGMPKDRFSAEMPDATLATLKIQPSEPRDSAVYFCASGKGTVDRELFFGEGSRLTVL.

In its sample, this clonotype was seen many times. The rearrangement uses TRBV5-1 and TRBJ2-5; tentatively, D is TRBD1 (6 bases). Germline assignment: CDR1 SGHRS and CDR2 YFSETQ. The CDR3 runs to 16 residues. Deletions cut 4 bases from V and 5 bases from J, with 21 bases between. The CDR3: CASSTALDSRLETQYF. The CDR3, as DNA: TGCGCCAGCAGCACGGCCCTGGACAGCCGGTTGGAGACCCAGTACTTC. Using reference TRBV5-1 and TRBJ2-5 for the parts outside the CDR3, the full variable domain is KAGVTQTPRYLIKTRGQQVTLSCSPISGHRSVSWYQQTPGQGLQFLFEYFSETQRNKGNFPGRFSGRQFSNSRSEMNVSTLELGDSALYLCASSTALDSRLETQYFGPGTRLLVL.

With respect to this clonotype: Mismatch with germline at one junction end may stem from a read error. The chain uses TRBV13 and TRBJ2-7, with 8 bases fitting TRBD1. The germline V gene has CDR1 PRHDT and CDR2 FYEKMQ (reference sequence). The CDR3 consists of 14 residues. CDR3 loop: CACSPTGGSYVQYF. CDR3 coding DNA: TGTGCCTGCAGCCCAACAGGGGGATCCTACGTGCAGTACTTC.

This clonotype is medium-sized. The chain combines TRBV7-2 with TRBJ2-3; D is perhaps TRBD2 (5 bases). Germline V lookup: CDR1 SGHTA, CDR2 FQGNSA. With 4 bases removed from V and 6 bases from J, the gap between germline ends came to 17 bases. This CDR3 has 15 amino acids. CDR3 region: CASSSPMEASDTQYF. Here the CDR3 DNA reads TGTGCCAGCAGCTCCCCCATGGAGGCCTCCGATACGCAGTATTTT.

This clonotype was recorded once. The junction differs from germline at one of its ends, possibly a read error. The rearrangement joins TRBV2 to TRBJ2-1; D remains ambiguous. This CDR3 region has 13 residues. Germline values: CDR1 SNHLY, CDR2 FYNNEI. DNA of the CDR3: TGTGCCAACAGTGAAGAGACGTCCGGTGAGCAGTTCTTC. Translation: CANSEETSGEQFF.